The 5 T cell receptor beta chains below were found in one sample sequenced in a study of T cells in women clearing cervical HPV infection. The repertoire was sequenced with immunoSEQ multiplex PCR; TCRdb's copy has only in-frame clones and lacks some. The sample table sets out about 24,000 clones. Sequencing used blood buffy coat. These receptors were taken from a woman aged 18-70 years with a cervical HPV16 infection that either progressed to CIN3+ or cleared (not recorded which).

To note about this clone: The read ends 3 residues before the CDR3 terminus; that terminus is restored from the germline J gene. The chain employs TRBV19 and TRBJ1-1, with D tentatively TRBD1 (5 bases). Germline lookup yields CDR1 LNHDA and CDR2 SQIVND (reference sequence). CDR3 size: 13 residues. V was pared by 4 bases and J by 5 bases, with 11 bases between. The CDR3 reads CASSTRGGTEAFF. The CDR3 bases that were read are TGTGCCAGTAGTACCCGGGGGGGAACTGAA.

On this clone itself: The read ends 3 residues shy of where the CDR3 ends; the end is completed using the germline J gene. V usage is TRBV18 and J usage is TRBJ2-7; TRBD2 aligns across 9 bases. Trimming cost V 3 bases and J 2 bases; bases outside gene matches: 8. The CDR3 has 16 residues. Germline CDR1 is KGHSH and CDR2 is LQKENI. CDR3 residues: CASSPPLAGRPYEQYF. The sequenced CDR3 bases are TGTGCCAGCTCACCTCCCCTAGCGGGGCGGCCCTACGAG.

Points on this clone: The read comes to an end 3 residues before the CDR3 does, leaving the germline J gene to fill in the end. The chain combines TRBV2 with TRBJ2-3; TRBD1 is a possible D gene (5 bases). Per the germline V gene, CDR1 is SNHLY and CDR2 is FYNNEI. The V and J ends lost 4 bases and 5 bases respectively, with 7 bases between them. This CDR3 has 12 residues. CDR3 DNA (partial): TGTGCCAGCAGTGCAGGGCGAGATACG. It yields the protein CASSAGRDT. The whole CDR3 protein is CASSAGRDTQYF.

Turning to this clone: The read ends 3 residues shy of where the CDR3 ends; the end is completed using the germline J gene. The chain employs TRBV27 and TRBJ2-7; maybe TRBD1 (5 bases). With 3 bases removed from V and 6 bases from J, the gap between germline ends came to 18 bases. CDR3 length equals 15 residues. Germline CDR1 is MNHEY and CDR2 is SMNVEV (reference sequence). Partial CDR3 DNA: TGTGCCAGCAGTTTCAGCCAGACCAGGGCTGGCGAG. Residues: CASSFSQTRAGE. The CDR3, in full, reads CASSFSQTRAGEQYF.

In regard to this clone: The read is 3 residues too short to cover the CDR3 end, so that end is filled in from the germline J gene. The chain joins TRBV7-3 to TRBJ1-1; 7 bases align to TRBD1. With V trimmed by 7 bases and J by 7 bases, 3 bases remained unmatched. The CDR3 runs to 11 residues. Germline CDR1 and CDR2: SGHTA and FQGTGA. CDR3 DNA, as far as it was read: TGTGCCAGCAACGACAGGGTTGAA. Translating gives CASNDRVE. The complete CDR3 protein is CASNDRVEAFF.